The sequence of this T cell receptor (beta chain) was determined in a study of blood T cell repertoires in COVID-19. Repertoires were generated with immunoSEQ multiplex PCR, while TCRdb's copy carries only in-frame clones and drops some. The data hold 110,000 to 150,000 clones, with around 91% observed a single time. Germline V gene sequence: CDR1 SGDLS, CDR2 YYNGEE. Trimming removed 7 bases from V and 5 bases from J; junction bases left unmatched: 5. This CDR3 is 15 amino acids long. The sequenced material came from peripheral blood. The receptor comes from a woman aged 55-70 years with active COVID-19. The V and J genes are TRBV9 and TRBJ2-5; 16 bases are a match to TRBD2. CDR3: CASGTSGRALETQYF. The CDR3 DNA sequence: TGTGCCAGCGGGACTAGCGGGAGGGCCTTGGAGACCCAGTACTTC.